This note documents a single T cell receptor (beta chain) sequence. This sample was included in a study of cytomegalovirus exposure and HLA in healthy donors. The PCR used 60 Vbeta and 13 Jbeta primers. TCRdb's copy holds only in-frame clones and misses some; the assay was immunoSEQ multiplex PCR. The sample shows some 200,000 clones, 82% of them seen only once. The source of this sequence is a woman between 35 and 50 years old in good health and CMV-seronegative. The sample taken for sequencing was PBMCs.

The CDR3 nucleotides read TGTGCCAGCAGCTTCGGACGCCCCGGGACTAGCTGTGAGCAGTTCTTC. Its translation: CASSFGRPGTSCEQFF. The genes are TRBV7-6 and TRBJ2-1; TRBD2 aligns across 9 bases. This CDR3 contains 16 residues. Germline CDR1 is SGHVS and CDR2 is FNYEAQ. Trimming took 3 bases from V and 9 from J; bases not matched to a gene: 12.